The present T cell receptor (beta chain) was sequenced within a study of cytomegalovirus exposure and HLA in healthy donors. 13 Jbeta primers and 60 Vbeta primers were used for the PCR. TCRdb keeps only in-frame clones here, not all; method: immunoSEQ multiplex PCR. Among 150,000 or so clones listed, approximately 84% were seen once. Whole-study findings and limits: Rare sequences made up most TCRs, while some public TCRs were found in many donors.

There were likely unrecorded immune exposures, though donors were nominally healthy when sampled. The V end was cut by 2 bases, the J end by 6 bases, with 14 bases between. The CDR3 sequence is 15 residues long. Per germline, CDR1 SGHTA and CDR2 FQGTGA. Note on this clone: Its antigen remains unknown.

This clonotype originated in a man between 25 and 39 years old in good health and CMV-seropositive. This rearrangement joins TRBV7-3 to TRBJ2-1, with D perhaps matching TRBD2 (7 bases). Sequenced material: PBMCs. The CDR3 nucleotides are TGTGCCAGCAGCTTAGAGGGGGGGGAGTTCAATGAGCAGTTCTTC. As protein: CASSLEGGEFNEQFF.